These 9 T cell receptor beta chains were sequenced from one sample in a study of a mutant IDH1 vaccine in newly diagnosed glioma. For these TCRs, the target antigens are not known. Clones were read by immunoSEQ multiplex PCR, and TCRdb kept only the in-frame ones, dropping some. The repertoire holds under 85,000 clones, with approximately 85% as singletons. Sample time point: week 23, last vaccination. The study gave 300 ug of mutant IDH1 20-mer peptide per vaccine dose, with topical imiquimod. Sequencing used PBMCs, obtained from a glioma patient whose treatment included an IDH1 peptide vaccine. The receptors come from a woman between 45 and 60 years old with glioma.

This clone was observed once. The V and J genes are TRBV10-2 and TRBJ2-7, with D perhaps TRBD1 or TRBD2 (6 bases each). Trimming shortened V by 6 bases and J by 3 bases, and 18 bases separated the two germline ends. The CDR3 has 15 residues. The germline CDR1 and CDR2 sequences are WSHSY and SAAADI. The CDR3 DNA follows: TGCGCCAGCAGGTCAGGGACGGGGGCAAGCTACGAGCAGTACTTC. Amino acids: CASRSGTGASYEQYF.

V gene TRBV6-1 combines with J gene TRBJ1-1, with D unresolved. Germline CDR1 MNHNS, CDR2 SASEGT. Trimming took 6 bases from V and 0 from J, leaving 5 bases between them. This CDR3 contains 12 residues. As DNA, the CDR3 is TGTGCCAGCAGGGGCTTGAACACTGAAGCTTTCTTT. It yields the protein CASRGLNTEAFF.

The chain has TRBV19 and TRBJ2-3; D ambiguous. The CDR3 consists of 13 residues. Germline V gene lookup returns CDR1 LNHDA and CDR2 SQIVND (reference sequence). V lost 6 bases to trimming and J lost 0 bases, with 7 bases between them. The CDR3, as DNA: TGTGCCAGTAGGGCGGCTAGCACAGATACGCAGTATTTT. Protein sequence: CASRAASTDTQYF.

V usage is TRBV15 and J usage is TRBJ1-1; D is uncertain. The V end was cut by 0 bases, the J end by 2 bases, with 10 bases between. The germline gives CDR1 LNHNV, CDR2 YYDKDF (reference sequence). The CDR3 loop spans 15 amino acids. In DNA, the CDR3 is TGTGCCACCAGCAGAGACCCGAGCGCTAACACTGAAGCTTTCTTT. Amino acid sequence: CATSRDPSANTEAFF.

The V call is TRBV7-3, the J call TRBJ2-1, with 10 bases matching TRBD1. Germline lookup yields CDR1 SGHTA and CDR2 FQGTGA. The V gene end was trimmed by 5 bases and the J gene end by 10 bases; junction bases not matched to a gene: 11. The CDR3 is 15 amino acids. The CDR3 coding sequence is TGTGCCAGCAGCCTCCGGGACAGGGGCTTAGGGGAGCAGTTCTTC. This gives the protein CASSLRDRGLGEQFF.

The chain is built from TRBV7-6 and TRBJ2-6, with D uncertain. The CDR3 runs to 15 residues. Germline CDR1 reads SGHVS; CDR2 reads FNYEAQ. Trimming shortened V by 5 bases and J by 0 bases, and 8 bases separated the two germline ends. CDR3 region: CASSLLPSGANVLTF. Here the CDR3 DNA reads TGTGCCAGCAGCCTCCTTCCCTCTGGGGCCAACGTCCTGACTTTC.

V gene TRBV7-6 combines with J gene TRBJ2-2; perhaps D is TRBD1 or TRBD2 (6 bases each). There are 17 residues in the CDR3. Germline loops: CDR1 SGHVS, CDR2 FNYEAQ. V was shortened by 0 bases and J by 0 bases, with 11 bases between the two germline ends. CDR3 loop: CASSLAPRGPNTGELFF. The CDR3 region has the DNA TGTGCCAGCAGCTTAGCGCCACGGGGGCCGAACACCGGGGAGCTGTTTTTT.

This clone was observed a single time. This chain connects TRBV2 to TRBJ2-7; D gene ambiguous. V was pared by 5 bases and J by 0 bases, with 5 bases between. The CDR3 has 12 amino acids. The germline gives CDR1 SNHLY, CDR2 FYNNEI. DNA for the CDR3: TGTGCCAGCAGTCTGAGCTCCTACGAGCAGTACTTC. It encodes CASSLSSYEQYF.

CDR3 sequence: CATSAGQGGTEAFF. The DNA of the CDR3 is TGTGCCACCAGCGCCGGACAGGGCGGCACTGAAGCTTTCTTT. The V call is TRBV15, the J call TRBJ1-1; TRBD1 aligns across 8 bases. CDR3 length: 14 residues. Germline CDR1 reads LNHNV; CDR2 reads YYDKDF (reference sequence). Losses at the gene ends were 5 bases for V and 4 bases for J; bases not matched to a gene: 6.